This record looks at one T cell receptor beta chain sequence and its context. Its antigen remains unknown. Genomic DNA, the template, was used for profiling of the TCR beta VDJ and CDR3. TCRdb reprocessed the reads with MiXCR, giving one entry per CDR3 protein. The sample yields about 420,000 distinct CDR3 sequences, roughly 68% seen once. These data originate in a study of CD8+CD57+ T cells in acquired aplastic anemia. Study background: Healthy-donor CD4+ cells averaged about 10 million reads. General study points: CD8+ Simpson's diversity did not differ significantly between patients and controls.

The clonotype was recovered from a human donor in good health, serving as a control. Sequenced: sorted CD4+, CD8+, or CD8+CD57+ T cells (not recorded which) from PBMCs.

The CDR3 DNA follows: TGTGCCAGCAGCGTAGCACAGAACAATGAGCAGTTCTGGGAGCAGTACTTC. Encoded protein: CASSVAQNNEQFWEQYF. The rearrangement joins TRBV9 to TRBJ2-7, with D unclear. This CDR3 is 17 amino acids long. Germline CDR1 reads SGDLS; CDR2 reads YYNGEE. Trimming pared 0 bases from V and 7 bases from J, leaving 23 bases between.